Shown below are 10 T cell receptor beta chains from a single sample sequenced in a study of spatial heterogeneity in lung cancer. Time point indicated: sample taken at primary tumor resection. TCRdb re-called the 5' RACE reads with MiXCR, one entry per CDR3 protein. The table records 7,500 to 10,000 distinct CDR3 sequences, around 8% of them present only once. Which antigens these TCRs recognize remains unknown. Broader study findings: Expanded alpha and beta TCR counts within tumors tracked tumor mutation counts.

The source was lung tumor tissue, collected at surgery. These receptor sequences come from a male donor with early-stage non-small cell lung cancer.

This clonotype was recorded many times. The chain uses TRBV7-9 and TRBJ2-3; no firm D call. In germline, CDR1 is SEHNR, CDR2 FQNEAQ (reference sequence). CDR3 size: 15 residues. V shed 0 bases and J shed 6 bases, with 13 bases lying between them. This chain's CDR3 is CASSLASAPTDTQYF. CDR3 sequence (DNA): TGTGCCAGCAGCTTAGCGAGCGCCCCCACCGATACGCAGTATTTT.

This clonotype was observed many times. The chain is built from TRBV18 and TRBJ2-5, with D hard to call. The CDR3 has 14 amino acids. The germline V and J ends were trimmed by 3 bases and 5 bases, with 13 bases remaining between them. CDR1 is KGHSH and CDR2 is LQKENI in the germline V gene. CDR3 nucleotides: TGTGCCAGCTCACCGGCTGCAGCCCTGGAGACCCAGTACTTC. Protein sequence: CASSPAAALETQYF. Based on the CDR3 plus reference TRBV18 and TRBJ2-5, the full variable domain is NAGVMQNPRHLVRRRGQEARLRCSPMKGHSHVYWYRQLPEEGLKFMVYLQKENIIDESGMPKERFSAEFPKEGPSILRIQQVVRGDSAAYFCASSPAAALETQYFGPGTRLLVL.

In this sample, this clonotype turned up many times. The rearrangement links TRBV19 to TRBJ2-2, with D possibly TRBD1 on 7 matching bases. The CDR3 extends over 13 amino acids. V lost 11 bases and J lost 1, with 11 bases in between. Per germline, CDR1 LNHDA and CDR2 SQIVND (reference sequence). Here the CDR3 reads CAGGTVNTGELFF. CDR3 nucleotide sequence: TGTGCCGGGGGGACAGTGAACACCGGGGAGCTGTTTTTT.

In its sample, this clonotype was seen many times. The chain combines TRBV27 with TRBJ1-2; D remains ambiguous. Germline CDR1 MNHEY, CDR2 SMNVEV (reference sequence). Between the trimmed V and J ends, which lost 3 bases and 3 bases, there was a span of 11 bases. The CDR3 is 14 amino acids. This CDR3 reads CASSFREGYYGYTF. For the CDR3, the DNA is TGTGCCAGCAGTTTTCGTGAGGGCTACTATGGCTACACCTTC.

CDR3 loop: CASSLAGNSGQPQHF. The CDR3 bases are TGTGCCAGCAGCTTAGCCGGGAATTCCGGTCAGCCCCAGCATTTT. V is TRBV7-8 and J is TRBJ1-5; D uncertain. The ends were cut back, 0 bases at V and 6 bases at J, with 12 bases in the middle. Germline CDR1 is SGHVS and CDR2 is FQNEAQ. CDR3 size: 15 residues.

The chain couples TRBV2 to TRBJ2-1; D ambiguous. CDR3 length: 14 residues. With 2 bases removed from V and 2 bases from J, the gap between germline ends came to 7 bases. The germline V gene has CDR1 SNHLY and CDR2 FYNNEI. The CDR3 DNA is TGTGCCAGCAGTGAAATGGGAACCTACAATGAGCAGTTCTTC. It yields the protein CASSEMGTYNEQFF.

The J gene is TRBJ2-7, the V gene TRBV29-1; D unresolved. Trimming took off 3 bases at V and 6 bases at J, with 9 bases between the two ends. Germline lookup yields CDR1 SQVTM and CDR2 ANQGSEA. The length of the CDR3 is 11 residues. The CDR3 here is CSVESRAEQYF. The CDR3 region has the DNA TGCAGCGTTGAGAGTCGGGCCGAGCAGTACTTC.

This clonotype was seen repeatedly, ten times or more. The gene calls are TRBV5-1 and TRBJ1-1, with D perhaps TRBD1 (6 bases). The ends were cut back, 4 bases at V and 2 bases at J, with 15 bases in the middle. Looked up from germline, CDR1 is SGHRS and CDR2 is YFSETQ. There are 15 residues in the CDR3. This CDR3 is CASSTFTGINTEAFF. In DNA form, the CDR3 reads TGCGCCAGCAGCACCTTTACAGGGATTAACACTGAAGCTTTCTTT.

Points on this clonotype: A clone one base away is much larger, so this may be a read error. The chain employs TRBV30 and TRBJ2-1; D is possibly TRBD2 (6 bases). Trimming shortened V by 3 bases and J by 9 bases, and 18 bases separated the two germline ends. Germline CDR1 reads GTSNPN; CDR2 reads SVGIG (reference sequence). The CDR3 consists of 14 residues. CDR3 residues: CAWRGGGTFGEQFF. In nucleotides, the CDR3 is TGTGCCTGGAGGGGTGGCGGGACTTTCGGTGAGCAGTTCTTC.

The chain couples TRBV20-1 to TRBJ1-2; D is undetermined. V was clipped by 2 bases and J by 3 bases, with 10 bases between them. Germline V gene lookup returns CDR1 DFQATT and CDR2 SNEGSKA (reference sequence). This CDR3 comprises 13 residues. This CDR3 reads CSARIHLHYGYTF. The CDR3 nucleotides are TGCAGTGCTAGAATCCACCTACACTATGGCTACACCTTC.